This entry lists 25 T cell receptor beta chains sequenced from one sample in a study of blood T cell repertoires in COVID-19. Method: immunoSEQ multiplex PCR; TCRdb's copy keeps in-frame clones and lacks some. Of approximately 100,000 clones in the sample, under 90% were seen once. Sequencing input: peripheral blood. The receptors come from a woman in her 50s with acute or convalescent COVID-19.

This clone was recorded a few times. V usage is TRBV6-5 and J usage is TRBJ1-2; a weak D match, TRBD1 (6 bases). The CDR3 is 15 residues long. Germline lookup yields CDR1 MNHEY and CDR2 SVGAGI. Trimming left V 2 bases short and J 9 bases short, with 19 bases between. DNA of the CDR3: TGTGCCAGCAGTTACGATGCACAGGGCGTAACTAGCTACACCTTC. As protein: CASSYDAQGVTSYTF.

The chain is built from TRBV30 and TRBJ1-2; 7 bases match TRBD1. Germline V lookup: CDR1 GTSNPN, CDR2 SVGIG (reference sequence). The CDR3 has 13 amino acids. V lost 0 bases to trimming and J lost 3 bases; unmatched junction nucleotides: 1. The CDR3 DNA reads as TGTGCCTGGAGTGTAGACAGGGACTATGGCTACACCTTC. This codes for CAWSVDRDYGYTF. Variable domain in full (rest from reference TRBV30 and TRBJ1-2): SQTIHQWPATLVQPVGSPLSLECTVEGTSNPNLYWYRQAAGRGLQLLFYSVGIGQISSEVPQNLSASRPQDRQFILSSKKLLLSDSGFYLCAWSVDRDYGYTFGSGTRLTVV.

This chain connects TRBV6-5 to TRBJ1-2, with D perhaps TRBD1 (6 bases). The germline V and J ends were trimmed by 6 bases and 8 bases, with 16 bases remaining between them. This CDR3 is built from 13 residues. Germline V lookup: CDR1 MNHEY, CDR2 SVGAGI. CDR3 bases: TGTGCCAGCAGGTCTACAGGGATTCGAGGCTACACCTTC. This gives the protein CASRSTGIRGYTF.

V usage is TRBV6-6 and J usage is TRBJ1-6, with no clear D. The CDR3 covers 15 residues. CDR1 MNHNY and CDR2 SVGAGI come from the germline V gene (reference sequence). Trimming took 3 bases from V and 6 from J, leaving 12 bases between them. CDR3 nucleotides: TGTGCCAGCAGTTATTCATGGGAGGGTAATTCACCCCTCCACTTT. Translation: CASSYSWEGNSPLHF.

CDR3 sequence: CATSDFSLRGRETQYF. The CDR3 nucleotides are TGTGCCACCAGTGATTTTTCCCTCAGGGGTAGAGAGACCCAGTACTTC. V and J are TRBV24-1 and TRBJ2-5; D may be TRBD1 (6 bases). Germline CDR1 and CDR2: KGHDR and SFDVKD. The CDR3 runs 16 residues. V was pared by 1 base and J by 4 bases, with 15 bases between.

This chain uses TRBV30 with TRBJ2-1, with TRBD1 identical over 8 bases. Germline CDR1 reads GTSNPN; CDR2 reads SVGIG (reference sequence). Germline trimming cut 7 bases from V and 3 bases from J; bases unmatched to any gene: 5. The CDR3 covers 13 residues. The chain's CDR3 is CAFGQGGYNEQFF. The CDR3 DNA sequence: TGTGCCTTCGGACAGGGAGGCTACAATGAGCAGTTCTTC.

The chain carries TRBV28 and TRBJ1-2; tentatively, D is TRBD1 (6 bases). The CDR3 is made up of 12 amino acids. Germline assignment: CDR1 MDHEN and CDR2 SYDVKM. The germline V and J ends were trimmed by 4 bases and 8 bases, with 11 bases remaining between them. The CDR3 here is CASSSSGQGYTF. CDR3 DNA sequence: TGTGCCAGCAGTTCCTCCGGACAGGGCTACACCTTC.

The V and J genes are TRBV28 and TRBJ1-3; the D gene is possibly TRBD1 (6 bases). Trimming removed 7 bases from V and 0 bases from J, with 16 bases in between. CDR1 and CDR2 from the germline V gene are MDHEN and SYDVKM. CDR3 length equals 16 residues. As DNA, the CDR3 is TGTGCCAGCATCTTAGGGGGGGGCCGCTCTGGAAACACCATATATTTT. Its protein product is CASILGGGRSGNTIYF. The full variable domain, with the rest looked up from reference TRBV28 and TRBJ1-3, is DVKVTQSSRYLVKRTGEKVFLECVQDMDHENMFWYRQDPGLGLRLIYFSYDVKMKEKGDIPEGYSVSREKKERFSLILESASTNQTSMYLCASILGGGRSGNTIYFGEGSWLTVV.

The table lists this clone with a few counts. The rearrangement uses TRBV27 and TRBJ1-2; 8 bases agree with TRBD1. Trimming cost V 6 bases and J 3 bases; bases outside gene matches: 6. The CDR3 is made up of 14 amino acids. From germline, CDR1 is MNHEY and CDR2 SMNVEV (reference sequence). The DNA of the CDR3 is TGTGCCAGCAGGACCGAGACAGGGGACTATGGCTACACCTTC. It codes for CASRTETGDYGYTF.

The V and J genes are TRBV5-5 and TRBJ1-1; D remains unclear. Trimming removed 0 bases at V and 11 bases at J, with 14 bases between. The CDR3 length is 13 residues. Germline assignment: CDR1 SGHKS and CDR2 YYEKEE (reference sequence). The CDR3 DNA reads TGTGCCAGCAGCTTGGTAGGCGCGGCCGACGCTTTCTTT. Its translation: CASSLVGAADAFF.

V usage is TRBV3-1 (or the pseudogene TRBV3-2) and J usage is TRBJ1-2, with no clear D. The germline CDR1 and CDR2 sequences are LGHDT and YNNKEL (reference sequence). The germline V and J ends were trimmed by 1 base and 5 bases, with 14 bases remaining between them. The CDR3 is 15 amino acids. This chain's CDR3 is CASSQGFRSGYGYTF. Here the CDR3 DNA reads TGTGCCAGCAGCCAAGGATTTAGGTCGGGGTATGGCTACACCTTC.

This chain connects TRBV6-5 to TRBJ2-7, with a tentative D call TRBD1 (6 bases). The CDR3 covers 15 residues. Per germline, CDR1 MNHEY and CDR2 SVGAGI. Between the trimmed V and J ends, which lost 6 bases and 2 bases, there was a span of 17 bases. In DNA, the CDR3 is TGTGCCAGCAGCGGCCTGGGGGCCGGGACCTACGAGCAGTACTTC. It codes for CASSGLGAGTYEQYF.

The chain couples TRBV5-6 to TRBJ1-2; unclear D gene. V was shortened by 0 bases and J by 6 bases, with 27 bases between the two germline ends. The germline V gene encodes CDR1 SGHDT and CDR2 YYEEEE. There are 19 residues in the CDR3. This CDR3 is CASSLAREEAYVIPNGYTF. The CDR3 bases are TGTGCCAGCAGCTTGGCGAGGGAGGAGGCGTATGTAATTCCGAATGGCTACACCTTC. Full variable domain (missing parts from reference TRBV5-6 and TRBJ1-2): DAGVTQSPTHLIKTRGQQVTLRCSPKSGHDTVSWYQQALGQGPQFIFQYYEEEERQRGNFPDRFSGHQFPNYSSELNVNALLLGDSALYLCASSLAREEAYVIPNGYTFGSGTRLTVV.

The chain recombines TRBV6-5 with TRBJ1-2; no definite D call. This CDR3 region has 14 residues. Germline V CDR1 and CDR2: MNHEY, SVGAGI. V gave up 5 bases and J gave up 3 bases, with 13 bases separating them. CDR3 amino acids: CASSPSSAYYGYTF. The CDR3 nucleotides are TGTGCCAGCAGTCCCTCTAGCGCTTACTATGGCTACACCTTC.

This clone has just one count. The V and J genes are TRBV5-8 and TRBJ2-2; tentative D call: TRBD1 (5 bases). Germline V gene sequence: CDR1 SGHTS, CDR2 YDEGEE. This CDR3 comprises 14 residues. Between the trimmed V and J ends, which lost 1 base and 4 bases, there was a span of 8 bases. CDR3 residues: CASSLFRVTGELFF. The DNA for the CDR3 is TGTGCCAGCAGCTTGTTCAGGGTCACCGGGGAGCTGTTTTTT.

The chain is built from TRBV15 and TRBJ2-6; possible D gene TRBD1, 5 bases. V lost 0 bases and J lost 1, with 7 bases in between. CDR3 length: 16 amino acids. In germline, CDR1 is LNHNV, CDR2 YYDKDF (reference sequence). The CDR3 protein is CATSRDSGSGANVLTF. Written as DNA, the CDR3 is TGTGCCACCAGCAGAGATTCAGGGTCTGGGGCCAACGTCCTGACTTTC.

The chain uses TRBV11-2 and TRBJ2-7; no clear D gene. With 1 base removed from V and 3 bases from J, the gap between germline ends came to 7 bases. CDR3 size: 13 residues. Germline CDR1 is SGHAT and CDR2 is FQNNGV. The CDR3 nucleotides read TGTGCCAGCAGCTTAGGACTCGTCTACGAGCAGTACTTC. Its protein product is CASSLGLVYEQYF.

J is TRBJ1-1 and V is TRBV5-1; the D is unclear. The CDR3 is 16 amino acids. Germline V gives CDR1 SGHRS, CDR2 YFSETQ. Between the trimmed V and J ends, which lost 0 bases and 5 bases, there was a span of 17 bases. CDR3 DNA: TGCGCCAGCAGCTTGGTGATCGGGAATCAGTTGACTGAAGCTTTCTTT. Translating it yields CASSLVIGNQLTEAFF.

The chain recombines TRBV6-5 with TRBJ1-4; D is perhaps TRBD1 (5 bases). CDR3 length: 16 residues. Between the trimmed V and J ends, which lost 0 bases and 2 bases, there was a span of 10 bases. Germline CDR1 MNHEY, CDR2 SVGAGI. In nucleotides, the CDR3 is TGTGCCAGCAGTTACTCGACGTCAGGGACTAATGAAAAACTGTTTTTT. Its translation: CASSYSTSGTNEKLFF.

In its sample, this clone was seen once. This CDR3 reads CASSYLSGTGLSGYTF. CDR3 sequence (DNA): TGTGCCAGCAGTTACTTGTCCGGGACAGGGTTAAGTGGCTACACCTTC. The V and J genes are TRBV6-5 and TRBJ1-2; 9 bases fit TRBD1. Germline lookup yields CDR1 MNHEY and CDR2 SVGAGI. Trimming at V came to 1 base and at J to 7 bases, leaving 10 bases not matched to a gene. This CDR3 comprises 16 residues.

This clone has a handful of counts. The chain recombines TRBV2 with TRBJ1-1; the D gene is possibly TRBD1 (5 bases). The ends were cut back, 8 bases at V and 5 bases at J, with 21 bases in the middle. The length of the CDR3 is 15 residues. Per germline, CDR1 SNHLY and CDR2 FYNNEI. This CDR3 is CASWKGRGKETEAFF. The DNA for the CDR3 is TGTGCCAGCTGGAAGGGGCGCGGTAAGGAGACTGAAGCTTTCTTT.

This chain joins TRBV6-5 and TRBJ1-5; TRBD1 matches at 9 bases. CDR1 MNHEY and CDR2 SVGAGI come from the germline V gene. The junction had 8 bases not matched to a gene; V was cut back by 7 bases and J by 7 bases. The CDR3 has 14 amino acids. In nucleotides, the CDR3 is TGTGCCAGCATGCGGGACAGGGAAGGGCAGCCCCAGCATTTT. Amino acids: CASMRDREGQPQHF.

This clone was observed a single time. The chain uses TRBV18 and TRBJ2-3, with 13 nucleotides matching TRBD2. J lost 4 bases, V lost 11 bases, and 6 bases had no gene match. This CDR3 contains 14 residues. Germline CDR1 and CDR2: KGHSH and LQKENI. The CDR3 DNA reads TGTGCCTGCACAACTAGCGGGGGGGCAGATACGCAGTATTTT. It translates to CACTTSGGADTQYF.

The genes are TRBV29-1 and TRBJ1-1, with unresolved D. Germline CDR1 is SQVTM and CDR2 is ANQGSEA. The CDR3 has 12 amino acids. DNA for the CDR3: TGCAGAGCAGGAATTGGAAACACTGAAGCTTTCTTT. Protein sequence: CRAGIGNTEAFF.

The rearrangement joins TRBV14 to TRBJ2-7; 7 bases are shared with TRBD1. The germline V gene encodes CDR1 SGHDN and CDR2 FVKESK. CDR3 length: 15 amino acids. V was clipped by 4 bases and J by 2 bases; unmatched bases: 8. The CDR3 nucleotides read TGTGCCAGCAGCCCCCTTGGGACAGCCCCCTACGAGCAGTACTTC. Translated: CASSPLGTAPYEQYF.